This T cell receptor beta chain was recorded in a study of CD8+CD57+ T cells in acquired aplastic anemia. Profiling of TCR beta VDJ combinations and CDR3 sequences used genomic DNA as template. TCRdb ran MiXCR on the reads and lists one entry per CDR3 protein. This table holds under 200,000 distinct CDR3 sequences, under 55% found once. Study findings and constraints: Patients and healthy controls showed no significant CD8+ Simpson's diversity difference. Found in both controls and patients were around 31 CD8+ CDR3 sequences.

Only a few counts were recorded for this clonotype. Antigen specificity is unknown. This CDR3 is built from 17 residues. V shed 3 bases and J 7 bases; nucleotides not matched to a gene: 13. From germline, CDR1 is ENHRY and CDR2 SYGVKD. Individuals selected for sequencing had exhibited CD8+CD57+ cell expansion on flow cytometry. Severe acquired aplastic anemia was the diagnosis recorded for all patients. When blood sampling took place, the patients had received no therapy. The TCR originated in a human donor with aplastic anemia. V gene TRBV10-3 combines with J gene TRBJ2-1; 9 nucleotides agree with TRBD1. The material sequenced was sorted CD4+, CD8+, or CD8+CD57+ T cells (not recorded which) from PBMCs. CDR3 in DNA: TGTGCCATCAGTGAAACACGAACGGGACAGGGTGCTAATGAGCAGTTCTTC. Encoded protein: CAISETRTGQGANEQFF.